The clone carrying this TCR beta chain was observed many times. Its antigen is unidentified. This entry comes from a study of CD8+CD57+ T cells in acquired aplastic anemia. Profiles of TCR beta VDJ and CDR3 were generated from a genomic DNA template. TCRdb called the reads again in MiXCR, with one record for every CDR3 protein. In the table there are around 170,000 distinct CDR3 sequences, just under 50% of which are singletons. Study findings and constraints: Found in both controls and patients were some 30 CD8+ CDR3 sequences.

Patients chosen for sequencing had shown CD8+CD57+ cell expansion by flow cytometry. In all patients, the disease was severe acquired aplastic anemia. The germline gives CDR1 KGHDR, CDR2 SFDVKD. V shed 1 base and J 7 bases; nucleotides not matched to a gene: 9. The CDR3 consists of 16 residues. The material sequenced was sorted CD4+, CD8+, or CD8+CD57+ T cells (not recorded which) from PBMCs. The clonotype originates from a human donor with aplastic anemia. This chain links TRBV24-1 with TRBJ2-1, with TRBD2 identical over 7 bases. CDR3 amino acids: CATSDFGVAGENEQFF. The CDR3 DNA sequence: TGTGCCACCAGTGATTTTGGGGTGGCGGGAGAGAATGAGCAGTTCTTC.